Presented here are 2 T cell receptor beta chains from one specimen sequenced in a study of OX40 agonist ivuxolimab in advanced cancers. The table came from immunoSEQ multiplex PCR; TCRdb's copy has only in-frame clones and leaves some out. This table holds about 79,000 clones, about 85% found once. The input for sequencing was CD4+ or CD8+ T cells sorted from blood, taken in a trial of the OX40 agonist ivuxolimab. These receptors were collected from an adult with an advanced solid tumor such as melanoma, head and neck, liver or kidney cancer.

V usage is TRBV9 and J usage is TRBJ1-6; a weak D match, TRBD1 (5 bases). Germline V gene sequence: CDR1 SGDLS, CDR2 YYNGEE. The CDR3 has 16 residues. V gave up 0 bases and J gave up 6 bases, with 13 bases separating them. The DNA for the CDR3 is TGTGCCAGCAGCGTAGGAGAGGGGAGACCTAATTCACCCCTCCACTTT. Translated, it gives CASSVGEGRPNSPLHF. Full variable domain (rest looked up from reference TRBV9 and TRBJ1-6): DSGVTQTPKHLITATGQRVTLRCSPRSGDLSVYWYQQSLDQGLQFLIQYYNGEERAKGNILERFSAQQFPDLHSELNLSSLELGDSALYFCASSVGEGRPNSPLHFGNGTRLTVT.

The gene calls are TRBV27 and TRBJ2-7; 8 bases are a match to TRBD1. CDR1 is MNHEY and CDR2 is SMNVEV in the germline V gene (reference sequence). CDR3 length: 14 residues. With 6 bases clipped from V and 3 bases from J, the junction kept 7 bases outside the gene matches. CDR3 in amino acids: CASRPGTGDYEQYF. The DNA of the CDR3 is TGTGCCAGCAGACCCGGGACAGGAGACTACGAGCAGTACTTC.